A selection of T cell receptor beta chains follows, all from one sample in a study of Ad26.COV2.S vaccination and SARS-CoV-2 variants. Clones were read by immunoSEQ multiplex PCR, and TCRdb kept only the in-frame ones, dropping some. There are more than 400,000 clones in the sample; less than 95% occur only once, and approximately 4.5% lies in the top ten. The sample consisted of peripheral blood, taken in a trial of Ad26.COV2.S vaccine versus placebo. These receptors were obtained from a person aged 18-60 years who received the Ad26.COV2.S COVID-19 vaccine or a placebo. CDR3s include the opening cysteine and the closing phenylalanine or tryptophan. A D gene is named only where the DNA matches it firmly. Rows give clone size only sometimes, using once, few, many, or a class for an expanded clone.

>TRBV28|15|TRBD2|.|TRBJ2-1
CASSPGLVPRNEQFF
TGTGCCAGCAGTCCAGGACTAGTACCCCGGAATGAGCAGTTCTTC
>TRBV6-5|13|.|.|TRBJ1-2
CASWGTDVYGYTF
TGTGCCAGCTGGGGCACAGACGTCTATGGCTACACCTTC
>TRBV7-7|16|TRBD2|.|TRBJ2-3
CASSPLTSGSTDTQYF
TGTGCCAGCAGTCCGCTCACTAGCGGCAGCACAGATACGCAGTATTTT
>TRBV27|17|.|.|TRBJ2-3
CASSLFVEGGLSDTQYF
TGTGCCAGCAGTTTATTTGTGGAGGGGGGGCTATCAGATACGCAGTATTTT
>TRBV5-1|15|.|.|TRBJ2-2
CASHAGTHNTGELFF
TGCGCCAGCCACGCCGGGACACATAACACCGGGGAGCTGTTTTTT
>TRBV5-1|13|.|once|TRBJ2-5
CASSPGQQETQYF
TGCGCCAGCAGCCCGGGACAACAAGAGACCCAGTACTTC
>TRBV7-8|16|TRBD1|.|TRBJ1-1
CASSLEVETGDPEAFF
TGTGCCAGCAGCTTAGAAGTAGAGACAGGGGACCCTGAAGCTTTCTTT
>TRBV7-8|16|TRBD2|.|TRBJ2-5
CASSPFGRAKEETQYF
TGTGCCAGCAGCCCCTTCGGGAGGGCCAAGGAAGAGACCCAGTACTTC
>TRBV5-4|16|TRBD1|.|TRBJ2-1
CASSRGGGQGHNEQFF
TGTGCCAGCAGCAGGGGCGGGGGACAGGGCCACAATGAGCAGTTCTTC
>TRBV30|15|.|.|TRBJ1-3
CAWSSRASSGNTIYF
TGTGCCTGGAGTTCTAGGGCCTCATCTGGAAACACCATATATTTT
>TRBV7-9|15|TRBD1|.|TRBJ2-5
CASSPPGQGLKTQYF
TGTGCCAGCAGTCCACCGGGACAGGGGTTAAAGACCCAGTACTTC
>TRBV9|14|.|.|TRBJ2-7
CASSIGGPSYEQYF
TGTGCCAGCAGTATCGGGGGGCCCTCCTACGAGCAGTACTTC
>TRBV5-8|17|TRBD2|once|TRBJ2-7
CASSFGLAGGPPYEQYF
TGTGCCAGCAGCTTTGGACTAGCGGGAGGACCTCCCTACGAGCAGTACTTC
>TRBV5-1|16|TRBD2|.|TRBJ2-7
CASSFQTSGRAGEQYF
TGCGCCAGCAGCTTCCAAACTAGCGGGAGGGCCGGCGAGCAGTACTTC
>TRBV18|16|TRBD2|few|TRBJ2-1
CASSPRWASGSNEQFF
TGTGCCAGCTCACCCCGGTGGGCTAGCGGGAGTAATGAGCAGTTCTTC
>TRBV7-8|16|TRBD2|.|TRBJ2-7
CASSLAPSGRIYEQYF
TGTGCCAGCAGCTTAGCTCCTAGCGGGAGAATATACGAGCAGTACTTC
>TRBV7-8|16|.|once|TRBJ1-1
CASSLTDLVRPTEAFF
TGTGCCAGCAGCTTAACTGATTTAGTCCGTCCCACTGAAGCTTTCTTT
>TRBV18|17|.|.|TRBJ2-6
CASILGGGPSGANVLTF
TGTGCCAGCATCCTGGGTGGCGGACCCTCTGGGGCCAACGTCCTGACTTTC
>TRBV30|12|.|.|TRBJ1-2
CAWTDSNYGYTF
TGTGCCTGGACCGACAGTAACTATGGCTACACCTTC
>TRBV15|13|.|.|TRBJ2-5
CATSLGGGETQYF
TGTGCCACCAGCCTGGGAGGGGGCGAGACCCAGTACTTC
>TRBV6-2/TRBV6-3|15|TRBD2|.|TRBJ2-7
CASSYGAGVTYEQYF
TGTGCCAGCAGTTATGGAGCGGGAGTAACCTACGAGCAGTACTTC
>TRBV5-1|13|TRBD1|.|TRBJ2-5
CASSSTGVETQYF
TGCGCCAGCAGCTCGACAGGGGTGGAGACCCAGTACTTC
>TRBV9|16|TRBD2|.|TRBJ2-1
CASSVEAGAPYNEQFF
TGTGCCAGCAGCGTAGAGGCGGGAGCCCCTTACAATGAGCAGTTCTTC
>TRBV28|14|TRBD1|few|TRBJ1-2
CASSLGQGDYGYTF
TGTGCCAGCAGTTTGGGACAGGGGGACTATGGCTACACCTTC
>TRBV20-1|11|.|.|TRBJ2-5
CSGTLQETQYF
TGCAGTGGAACACTGCAAGAGACCCAGTACTTC
>TRBV12-5|16|.|.|TRBJ2-4
CASGTRRLLAKNIQYF
TGTGCTAGTGGTACCCGGCGGCTACTAGCCAAAAACATTCAGTACTTC
>TRBV2|14|TRBD2|.|TRBJ2-1
CASSLPGLANEQFF
TGTGCCAGCAGTCTTCCGGGACTAGCCAATGAGCAGTTCTTC
>TRBV19|15|.|.|TRBJ2-2
CASSISGVITGELFF
TGTGCCAGTAGTATTTCAGGGGTGATCACCGGGGAGCTGTTTTTT
>TRBV10-3|16|.|.|TRBJ2-2
CAISDLQGRGTGELFF
TGTGCCATCAGTGATCTGCAGGGCCGGGGCACCGGGGAGCTGTTTTTT
>TRBV9|15|TRBD1|.|TRBJ2-5
CASSVATGGQETQYF
TGTGCCAGCAGCGTAGCTACAGGGGGGCAAGAGACCCAGTACTTC
>TRBV5-4|12|.|.|TRBJ2-1
CASSSKNNEQFF
TGTGCCAGCAGCTCGAAAAACAATGAGCAGTTCTTC
>TRBV3-1/TRBV3-2|16|.|.|TRBJ1-4
CASSQASVAAVKKLFF
TGTGCCAGCAGCCAAGCCTCAGTCGCTGCTGTTAAAAAACTGTTTTTT
>TRBV4-1|15|TRBD2|.|TRBJ2-7
CASRPLAGGTYEQYF
TGCGCCAGCAGACCCCTAGCGGGAGGAACCTACGAGCAGTACTTC
>TRBV19|13|.|few|TRBJ1-5
CASGTARNQPQHF
TGTGCCAGTGGGACGGCGAGAAATCAGCCCCAGCATTTT
>TRBV5-1|14|.|.|TRBJ2-7
CASSLGADVYEQYF
TGCGCCAGCAGCTTGGGTGCGGATGTCTACGAGCAGTACTTC
>TRBV6-1|18|.|.|TRBJ2-7
CASSEAWGPVRGLYEQYF
TGTGCCAGCAGTGAAGCGTGGGGGCCCGTACGGGGGTTGTACGAGCAGTACTTC
>TRBV11-2|15|TRBD2|.|TRBJ2-5
CASSSSGREQETQYF
TGTGCCAGCAGCTCTAGCGGGAGGGAACAAGAGACCCAGTACTTC
>TRBV4-3|15|TRBD1|.|TRBJ1-2
CASSPSRGANYGYTF
TGCGCCAGCAGCCCAAGCAGGGGGGCTAACTATGGCTACACCTTC
>TRBV5-5|16|.|.|TRBJ2-1
CASSLRGSRSYNEQFF
TGTGCCAGCAGCTTGCGAGGGTCCAGGTCCTACAATGAGCAGTTCTTC
>TRBV7-9|15|.|.|TRBJ2-6
CASSLAGSGANVLTF
TGTGCCAGCAGCTTAGCGGGGTCTGGGGCCAACGTCCTGACTTTC